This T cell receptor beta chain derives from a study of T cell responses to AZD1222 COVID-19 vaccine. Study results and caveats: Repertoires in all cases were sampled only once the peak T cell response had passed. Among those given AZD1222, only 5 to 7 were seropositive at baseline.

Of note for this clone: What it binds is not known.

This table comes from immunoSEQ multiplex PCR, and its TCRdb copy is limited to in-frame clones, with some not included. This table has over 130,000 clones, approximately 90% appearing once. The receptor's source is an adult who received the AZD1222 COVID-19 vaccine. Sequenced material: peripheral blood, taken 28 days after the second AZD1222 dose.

The CDR3: CASSLTDSYNSPLHF. CDR3 bases: TGTGCCAGCAGCCTTACTGACTCCTATAATTCACCCCTCCACTTT. This rearrangement joins TRBV7-2 to TRBJ1-6; D gene uncertain. CDR1 and CDR2 from the germline V gene are SGHTA and FQGNSA. The CDR3 is 15 residues long. Trimming left V 5 bases short and J 0 bases short, with 8 bases between.